The 25 T cell receptor beta chains below were found in one sample sequenced in a study of blood T cell repertoires in COVID-19 (dated by TCRdb to between 2020 and 2021). The library was prepared using the immunoSEQ multiplex PCR assay. The clones in this table, taken by TCRdb from immuneACCESS, are in-frame only. Not every clone is retained; where verified, under half of the shortfall comes from an unresolved V gene, and the cause of the rest is unknown. This sample holds approximately 38,000 clones; more than 85% were observed only once. The ten top clones hold 5.5% of the sample. Sequenced sample: peripheral blood. The origin of the receptors is a woman aged 80 or over with acute or convalescent COVID-19.

The chain couples TRBV7-9 to TRBJ2-3; 15 bases match TRBD2. The germline V gene encodes CDR1 SEHNR and CDR2 FQNEAQ (reference sequence). CDR3 length equals 16 residues. V was pared by 5 bases and J by 4 bases, with 4 bases of the junction left unmatched. CDR3 sequence (DNA): TGTGCCAGCAGCCCAGGACTAGCGGGGGGGCCAGATACGCAGTATTTT. It is translated as CASSPGLAGGPDTQYF.

The J gene is TRBJ2-7, the V gene TRBV6-5, with D possibly matching TRBD1 (5 bases). Germline V CDR1 and CDR2: MNHEY, SVGAGI. Trimming shortened V by 6 bases and J by 0 bases, and 12 bases separated the two germline ends. This CDR3 is built from 14 residues. The CDR3 sequence: CASSYDRASYEQYF. CDR3 DNA: TGTGCCAGCAGCTACGACAGAGCCTCCTACGAGCAGTACTTC.

V and J are TRBV2 and TRBJ1-5; weak D call: TRBD1 (5 bases). Germline CDR1 is SNHLY and CDR2 is FYNNEI. V lost 3 bases and J 2 bases, leaving 5 bases between the germline ends. The CDR3 extends over 13 amino acids. The chain's CDR3 is CASSDRGNQPQHF. CDR3 sequence (DNA): TGTGCCAGCAGTGACAGGGGCAATCAGCCCCAGCATTTT.

J is TRBJ1-4 and V is TRBV5-4; no clear D gene. This CDR3 contains 15 residues. CDR1 and CDR2 from the germline V gene are SGHNT and YYREEE (reference sequence). The V and J ends lost 4 bases and 0 bases respectively, with 10 bases between them. For the CDR3, the DNA is TGTGCCAGCAGCCGAGACTATGCAACTAATGAAAAACTGTTTTTT. Translated: CASSRDYATNEKLFF.

This chain links TRBV6-5 with TRBJ1-1, with 7 bases matching TRBD1. Germline CDR1 MNHEY, CDR2 SVGAGI. The CDR3 has 14 amino acids. The junction had 4 bases not matched to a gene; V was cut back by 5 bases and J by 1 base. CDR3 sequence: CASSRTGANTEAFF. DNA of the CDR3: TGTGCCAGCAGTCGGACAGGAGCGAACACTGAAGCTTTCTTT.

CDR3 region: CASRRKREETQYF. The CDR3 DNA reads as TGTGCCAGCAGAAGGAAGCGGGAGGAGACCCAGTACTTC. The chain is built from TRBV27 and TRBJ2-5; the match to TRBD2 covers 8 bases. J was trimmed by 5 bases and V by 6 bases; bases with no gene match: 5. The CDR3 is 13 amino acids. CDR1 is MNHEY, CDR2 SMNVEV, per germline (reference sequence).

The rearrangement links TRBV2 to TRBJ2-2; 8 bases match TRBD1. Unmatched junction bases numbered 3, after V lost 5 bases and J lost 7 bases. The germline V gene encodes CDR1 SNHLY and CDR2 FYNNEI. The CDR3 loop spans 13 amino acids. This CDR3 reads CASSSTGVGELFF. The CDR3 nucleotides are TGTGCCAGCAGTTCGACAGGGGTCGGGGAGCTGTTTTTT. The entire variable domain, with the rest obtained from reference TRBV2 and TRBJ2-2, is as follows: EPEVTQTPSHQVTQMGQEVILRCVPISNHLYFYWYRQILGQKVEFLVSFYNNEISEKSEIFDDQFSVERPDGSNFTLKIRSTKLEDSAMYFCASSSTGVGELFFGEGSRLTVL.

The chain is built from TRBV6-5 and TRBJ2-7, with TRBD1 matching 7 bases. The V gene's germline CDR1 is MNHEY and CDR2 SVGAGI. Losses at the gene ends were 4 bases for V and 3 bases for J; bases not matched to a gene: 12. This CDR3 has 16 amino acids. CDR3 sequence: CASSFNPGTEGYEQYF. CDR3 nucleotide sequence: TGTGCCAGCAGTTTTAATCCCGGGACAGAGGGCTACGAGCAGTACTTC.

The chain combines TRBV7-3 with TRBJ2-2; the match to TRBD1 covers 8 bases. The J segment lost 7 bases and the V segment lost 0 bases, leaving 7 bases of the junction unmatched. From germline, CDR1 is SGHTA and CDR2 FQGTGA. There are 16 residues in the CDR3. CDR3 amino acids: CASSLTGQGAGGELFF. CDR3 bases: TGTGCCAGCAGCTTAACGGGCCAGGGGGCCGGCGGGGAGCTGTTTTTT.

The rearrangement joins TRBV20-1 to TRBJ2-1, with D uncertain. The CDR3 extends over 11 amino acids. V shed 6 bases and J shed 5 bases, with 8 bases lying between them. Germline V CDR1 and CDR2: DFQATT, SNEGSKA (reference sequence). CDR3 DNA: TGCAGTGCGATGCGGAACAATGAGCAGTTCTTC. The encoded protein is CSAMRNNEQFF.

V gene TRBV11-2 combines with J gene TRBJ1-1, with no clear D. CDR3 length: 13 amino acids. Germline assignment: CDR1 SGHAT and CDR2 FQNNGV. Trimming took off 1 base at V and 3 bases at J, with 6 bases between the two ends. CDR3 DNA sequence: TGTGCCAGCAGCTTAGTGGCAGACACTGAAGCTTTCTTT. Amino acid sequence: CASSLVADTEAFF. Filled out from reference TRBV11-2 and TRBJ1-1, the complete variable domain reads EAGVAQSPRYKIIEKRQSVAFWCNPISGHATLYWYQQILGQGPKLLIQFQNNGVVDDSQLPKDRFSAERLKGVDSTLKIQPAKLEDSAVYLCASSLVADTEAFFGQGTRLTVV.

The chain employs TRBV7-2 and TRBJ1-3; 9 bases are shared with TRBD1. J was trimmed by 4 bases and V by 2 bases; bases with no gene match: 0. This CDR3 is built from 14 residues. Germline V gene data show CDR1 as SGHTA and CDR2 as FQGNSA. The chain's CDR3 is CASSLTGGGNTIYF. The CDR3 DNA follows: TGTGCCAGCAGCTTAACAGGGGGCGGAAACACCATATATTTT.

This chain links TRBV5-1 with TRBJ2-7; 9 nucleotides align to TRBD1. V lost 2 bases to trimming and J lost 2 bases; unmatched junction nucleotides: 5. CDR1 is SGHRS, CDR2 YFSETQ, per germline. The CDR3 spans 15 residues. The DNA of the CDR3 is TGCGCCAGCAGCTTAGGGACAGGGATTACCTACGAGCAGTACTTC. This encodes CASSLGTGITYEQYF.

CDR3 loop: CASTPTQGANTEAFF. The CDR3 coding sequence is TGTGCCAGCACCCCCACTCAGGGGGCGAACACTGAAGCTTTCTTT. This chain joins TRBV5-4 and TRBJ1-1, with 8 bases lining up with TRBD1. Losses at the gene ends were 6 bases for V and 1 base for J; bases not matched to a gene: 8. Per germline, CDR1 SGHNT and CDR2 YYREEE (reference sequence). This CDR3 is built from 15 residues.

The rearrangement uses TRBV6-5 and TRBJ1-5, with D perhaps matching TRBD1 (5 bases). Trimming took off 6 bases at V and 2 bases at J, with 8 bases between the two ends. This CDR3 comprises 13 residues. CDR1 MNHEY and CDR2 SVGAGI come from the germline V gene. CDR3 nucleotide sequence: TGTGCCAGCAGGCCGACAGGCAATCAGCCCCAGCATTTT. Translated: CASRPTGNQPQHF.

J is TRBJ2-7 and V is TRBV18; D uncertain. The germline V and J ends were trimmed by 6 bases and 2 bases, with 20 bases remaining between them. The CDR3 length is 16 residues. CDR1 and CDR2 from the germline V gene are KGHSH and LQKENI. The CDR3 region is CASSLAGRPDTYEQYF. The CDR3 DNA sequence: TGTGCCAGCTCCCTCGCCGGCAGGCCCGATACCTACGAGCAGTACTTC.

The chain carries TRBV5-6 and TRBJ1-1; TRBD1 matches 10 bases. The germline gives CDR1 SGHDT, CDR2 YYEEEE. V trimming: 5 bases; J trimming: 1 base; junction bases outside the gene matches: 5. This CDR3 contains 15 residues. The CDR3: CASSRTGGWNTEAFF. CDR3 DNA: TGTGCCAGCAGTAGGACAGGGGGTTGGAACACTGAAGCTTTCTTT.

The chain uses TRBV5-1 and TRBJ2-1; 8 bases match TRBD1. The CDR3 spans 15 residues. The germline V gene has CDR1 SGHRS and CDR2 YFSETQ. V lost 2 bases to trimming and J lost 7 bases; unmatched junction nucleotides: 8. The DNA for the CDR3 is TGCGCCAGCAGCTTCGGACAGGGACTTGGGAATGAGCAGTTCTTC. Amino acid sequence: CASSFGQGLGNEQFF.

V is TRBV6-5 and J is TRBJ2-5; D is unresolved. Germline V gene sequence: CDR1 MNHEY, CDR2 SVGAGI. CDR3 size: 13 residues. V dropped 4 bases and J dropped 2 bases, with 8 bases sitting between them. CDR3 in DNA: TGTGCCAGCAGTTTGGGCCAACAAGAGACCCAGTACTTC. Translated: CASSLGQQETQYF.

The rearrangement joins TRBV7-9 to TRBJ2-7; TRBD1 might be the D (8 bases). The V end was cut by 4 bases, the J end by 3 bases, with 16 bases between. Per germline, CDR1 SEHNR and CDR2 FQNEAQ (reference sequence). The CDR3 covers 15 residues. CDR3 DNA: TGTGCCAGCAGCTGGGGGGGACAGGTAATCTACGAGCAGTACTTC. Translation gives CASSWGGQVIYEQYF.

The V and J genes are TRBV29-1 and TRBJ2-3, with D maybe TRBD1 (6 bases). This CDR3 has 12 residues. Germline V gene data show CDR1 as SQVTM and CDR2 as ANQGSEA. Trimming shortened V by 4 bases and J by 3 bases, and 8 bases separated the two germline ends. CDR3 nucleotide sequence: TGCAGCGTTGCGGACAGTACAGATACGCAGTATTTT. Its translation is CSVADSTDTQYF.

The chain joins TRBV4-2 to TRBJ2-7; TRBD1 matches 8 bases. The CDR3 consists of 18 residues. Germline CDR1 reads LGHNA; CDR2 reads YNFKEQ. Trimming removed 0 bases from V and 1 base from J; junction bases left unmatched: 11. The CDR3 sequence: CASSQDLAGTGVSYEQYF. The CDR3 nucleotides are TGTGCCAGCAGCCAAGATCTCGCCGGGACAGGCGTTTCCTACGAGCAGTACTTC.

The rearrangement uses TRBV18 and TRBJ1-3; TRBD1 matches 9 bases. The V gene's germline CDR1 is KGHSH and CDR2 LQKENI. The CDR3 has 15 residues. After removal of 5 bases from V and 3 bases from J, the junction contained 5 bases not matched to a gene. The CDR3 DNA reads as TGTGCCAGCTCAACGACAGGGGGTAGTGGAAACACCATATATTTT. Amino acid sequence: CASSTTGGSGNTIYF.

The V gene is TRBV7-9, the J gene TRBJ1-5; D ambiguous. Trimming removed 11 bases at V and 3 bases at J, with 11 bases between. The CDR3 runs 12 residues. Germline V lookup: CDR1 SEHNR, CDR2 FQNEAQ (reference sequence). The CDR3 DNA is TGTGCCGGGTCCCGGGACAATCAGCCCCAGCATTTT. This translates into CAGSRDNQPQHF.

The chain combines TRBV28 with TRBJ1-6, with a possible D match to TRBD1 (5 bases). The germline V gene encodes CDR1 MDHEN and CDR2 SYDVKM. V was shortened by 8 bases and J by 7 bases, with 12 bases between the two germline ends. The CDR3 length is 13 residues. The CDR3 nucleotides are TGTGCCAGCTTCGGGGGGGGAAATTCACCCCTCCACTTT. Its protein product is CASFGGGNSPLHF.